These T cell receptor beta chains were read from a single sample in a study of shared clonotypes between healthy human individuals. Sequencing was performed with immunoSEQ multiplex PCR; in TCRdb, only in-frame clones are kept and a portion is missing. Here the sample spans about 960,000 clones, around three quarters being singletons. Sequenced sample: memory CD4+ T cells sorted from blood. These receptors originate from a young man in good health. Each CDR3 is given with its conserved first and last residue. The D gene is left open where the match is weak. Clone size is stated in some rows and not others, as once, few, many or a class when expanded.

DNA | CDR3 | J | V | D | size
TGTGCCAGTAGAGCGACTAGCGGGGAGCCCCATGAGCAGTTCTTC | CASRATSGEPHEQFF | TRBJ2-1 | TRBV19 | TRBD2 | .
TGCGCCAGCAGTGTGCGGGCTGCAGGGCGATATGGCTACACCTTC | CASSVRAAGRYGYTF | TRBJ1-2 | TRBV10-1 | . | few
TGTGCCAGTGGACAGGGGGCGCGCAATCAGCCCCAGCATTTT | CASGQGARNQPQHF | TRBJ1-5 | TRBV19 | TRBD1 | .
TGTGCCAGCAGCCTCACAGAGCAATCCTACAATGAGCAGTTCTTC | CASSLTEQSYNEQFF | TRBJ2-1 | TRBV7-8 | . | .
TGTGCCAGCAGCCTAGCGCTCCAAGAGACCCAGTACTTC | CASSLALQETQYF | TRBJ2-5 | TRBV5-4 | . | .
TGTGCCAGCAGCTTATTAGGGACCGAGGGATCTGAAGCTTTCTTT | CASSLLGTEGSEAFF | TRBJ1-1 | TRBV11-2 | . | .
TGTGCCAGCAGCCTTAAATTGAATTCCTACAATGAGCAGTTCTTC | CASSLKLNSYNEQFF | TRBJ2-1 | TRBV11-2 | . | once
TGTGCCAGCGGGCCCTGGGCAGATACGCAGTATTTT | CASGPWADTQYF | TRBJ2-3 | TRBV7-6 | . | .
TGTGCCAGCAGTCCGGACACGAACACTGAAGCTTTCTTT | CASSPDTNTEAFF | TRBJ1-1 | TRBV2 | . | .
TGTGCCAGCAGCTGGGCGGGACAGGTGGGAGATACGCAGTATTTT | CASSWAGQVGDTQYF | TRBJ2-3 | TRBV7-9 | TRBD1 | once
TGTGCCAGCAGTGACCTCCGGGGGTTCGCCTACGAGCAGTACTTC | CASSDLRGFAYEQYF | TRBJ2-7 | TRBV25-1 | . | .
TGCAGCGTTGTGGTACAGGGACGCACAGATACGCAGTATTTT | CSVVVQGRTDTQYF | TRBJ2-3 | TRBV29-1 | . | .
TGCGCCAGCAGCTTGTCGCTCAGCGGGAGTACAGATACGCAGTATTTT | CASSLSLSGSTDTQYF | TRBJ2-3 | TRBV5-1 | TRBD2 | once
TGTGCCAGCAGCTTACAGAGCTCTGGGGCCAACGTCCTGACTTTC | CASSLQSSGANVLTF | TRBJ2-6 | TRBV7-9 | . | .
TGTGCCAGCAGCCAAGCCTTCAGCGGGGGGGCGGCAGATACGCAGTATTTT | CASSQAFSGGAADTQYF | TRBJ2-3 | TRBV4-2 | TRBD2 | .
TGTGCCAGCAGTTTAGGTTTCTCCACAGATACGCAGTATTTT | CASSLGFSTDTQYF | TRBJ2-3 | TRBV27 | . | many
TGTGCCAGCAGCCCCACAGGGGATACCTACGAGCAGTACTTC | CASSPTGDTYEQYF | TRBJ2-7 | TRBV7-9 | TRBD1 | .
TGCGCCAGCAGAGGAGGGGACTCCTCCAGTTGGGAAAAACTGTTTTTT | CASRGGDSSSWEKLFF | TRBJ1-4 | TRBV5-1 | . | .
TGTGCCAGCAGCGTGGGGACTAGCGGGAGGGTCGAGCAGTACTTC | CASSVGTSGRVEQYF | TRBJ2-7 | TRBV14 | TRBD2 | many
TGTGCCAGCAGTGAATTTGGGGGGGGCCACGAGCAGTACTTC | CASSEFGGGHEQYF | TRBJ2-7 | TRBV25-1 | . | many
TGTGCCTCCCGGGGCGCCGATACTAGCACAGATACGCAGTATTTT | CASRGADTSTDTQYF | TRBJ2-3 | TRBV10-3 | . | .
TGTGCCAGCAGTTCTAGGGCCCTAGGTGGAAACACCATATATTTT | CASSSRALGGNTIYF | TRBJ1-3 | TRBV28 | . | once
TGCAGCGCCGAGACAGGGTTCCAAGAGACCCAGTACTTC | CSAETGFQETQYF | TRBJ2-5 | TRBV29-1 | TRBD1 | .
TGTGCCAGCAGTCTCTCACAGAAGGAGACCCAGTACTTC | CASSLSQKETQYF | TRBJ2-5 | TRBV6-1 | . | .
TGTGCCAGCAAAGCGGGACAGGGGTCAACTGAAGCTTTCTTT | CASKAGQGSTEAFF | TRBJ1-1 | TRBV5-4 | TRBD1 | .
TGTGCCAGCAGCCACCTGGACAGAGAGGCGTCCCAGTACTTC | CASSHLDREASQYF | TRBJ2-5 | TRBV14 | . | few
TGTGCCAGCAGCCCATCCTCTGGGGCCAACGTCCTGACTTTC | CASSPSSGANVLTF | TRBJ2-6 | TRBV7-9 | . | .
TGTGCCTGGAGTGTACTTGACCCAAGGAGGGAGCAGTACTTC | CAWSVLDPRREQYF | TRBJ2-5 | TRBV30 | . | .
TGTGCCAGCAGTCCCTCGGGACCCTCCTACGAGCAGTACTTC | CASSPSGPSYEQYF | TRBJ2-7 | TRBV28 | . | .
TGCGCCAGTAATACCGGGACTAGCGTACTCACCGGGGAGCTGTTTTTT | CASNTGTSVLTGELFF | TRBJ2-2 | TRBV5-1 | TRBD2 | once
TGTGCCAGCTCACCATTTGCGGGGGCGAGCACCGGGGAGCTGTTTTTT | CASSPFAGASTGELFF | TRBJ2-2 | TRBV18 | . | .
TGTGCCAGCAGCCCCCGAACGACTAGCGGGATAGAGACCCAGTACTTC | CASSPRTTSGIETQYF | TRBJ2-5 | TRBV5-6 | TRBD2 | .
TGTGCCAGCAGTTCGCAGGGGTTGAGGCAGCCCCAGCATTTT | CASSSQGLRQPQHF | TRBJ1-5 | TRBV2 | . | .
TGTGCCAGCAGCTCAGGACTAGCGGGGGGCACAGATACGCAGTATTTT | CASSSGLAGGTDTQYF | TRBJ2-3 | TRBV7-9 | TRBD2 | .
TGTGCCAGCAGCTCATCCGGGACAGCAGGAAACACCATATATTTT | CASSSSGTAGNTIYF | TRBJ1-3 | TRBV7-2 | TRBD1 | .
TGCGCCAGCAGCAGCGGACAGGGAGGCACAGATACGCAGTATTTT | CASSSGQGGTDTQYF | TRBJ2-3 | TRBV5-1 | TRBD1 | few
TGTGCCAGCAGCCCCGGGACAGGGGGCCGTGGCTACACCTTC | CASSPGTGGRGYTF | TRBJ1-2 | TRBV6-5 | TRBD1 | .
TGTGCCAGCAAGAACGAAGCCGGAAATCAGCCCCAGCATTTT | CASKNEAGNQPQHF | TRBJ1-5 | TRBV2 | . | .
TGCGCCAGCAGCACTGGACAGGGGGGCAATCAGCCCCAGCATTTT | CASSTGQGGNQPQHF | TRBJ1-5 | TRBV5-1 | TRBD1 | .
TGTGCCTGGAGTGCAAGCGGTCCCTATGGCTACACCTTC | CAWSASGPYGYTF | TRBJ1-2 | TRBV30 | . | .
TGTGCCAGCGGGGGTAGCACAGATACGCAGTATTTT | CASGGSTDTQYF | TRBJ2-3 | TRBV6-1 | . | .
TGTGCCAGCAGATCCGACAGCCGATTTGTGGGCAATCAGCCCCAGCATTTT | CASRSDSRFVGNQPQHF | TRBJ1-5 | TRBV5-8 | . | .
TGTGCCAGCGGGAGGAACTCTGGGGCCAACGTCCTGACTTTC | CASGRNSGANVLTF | TRBJ2-6 | TRBV27 | . | .
TGTGCCAGCAGCCCGACAGGGGCTGCGGGACCCTACGAGCAGTACTTC | CASSPTGAAGPYEQYF | TRBJ2-7 | TRBV5-5 | TRBD1 | once
TGTGCCAGTACCGTGGGGGGTCAAGTTTTCTTT | CASTVGGQVFF | TRBJ1-1 | TRBV19 | . | few